Below, one TCR beta chain is given with its context. A far larger clone differs by one base, so this is likely a read error. Other DNA sequences in this specimen translate into the identical CDR3. The sample is drawn from a study of CD8+ T cells in alopecia areata. Between the trimmed V and J ends, which lost 5 bases and 1 base, there was a span of 16 bases. The germline V gene has CDR1 SGHTA and CDR2 FQGNSA. The CDR3 extends over 16 amino acids. cDNA prepared by RNA extraction and subsequent reverse transcription served as the template for sequencing. Sequencing was performed with immunoSEQ multiplex PCR; in TCRdb, only in-frame clones are kept and a portion is missing. Here the sample spans under 70,000 clones, approximately 60% being singletons.

Sequenced material: CD8+ T cells sorted from blood, taken at week 0. This rearrangement joins TRBV7-2 to TRBJ2-3; the D gene is possibly TRBD2 (6 bases). This TCR derives from a human donor with alopecia areata. CDR3 amino acids: CASSQDLQRGTDTQYF. CDR3 DNA sequence: TGTGCCAGCAGCCAAGATCTCCAGCGGGGCACAGATACGCAGTATTTT.